One sample yielded the 8 T cell receptor beta chains listed below, sequenced in a study of T cell repertoires in cytomegalovirus infection. These receptors' targets are unknown. TCRdb fed the reads into MiXCR, producing one record per CDR3 protein. Of roughly 800,000 distinct CDR3 sequences listed, roughly 28% were seen once; the top ten hold about an eighth. The source material was cultured CD8+ T cells from PBMCs, sampled from culture after CMV antigen stimulation. These receptor sequences come from a human donor in good health (CMV status not recorded). Some clones in this sample may be carry-over from other donors' samples.

The genes are TRBV24-1 and TRBJ1-2, with 8 bases identical to TRBD1. Looked up from germline, CDR1 is KGHDR and CDR2 is SFDVKD. V lost 5 bases and J lost 0; bases outside the gene matches: 10. CDR3 length: 17 residues. This CDR3 reads CATSASMDRAANYGYTF. As DNA, the CDR3 is TGTGCCACCAGTGCTTCAATGGACAGGGCAGCTAACTATGGCTACACCTTC.

This clonotype has a handful of counts. J is TRBJ2-3 and V is TRBV6-5; 7 bases align to TRBD1. The germline CDR1 and CDR2 sequences are MNHEY and SVGAGI. The CDR3 covers 15 residues. The trim removed 0 bases at V and 0 bases at J, leaving 0 bases unmatched. The CDR3 nucleotides are TGTGCCAGCAGTTACTCGGGACAGAGCACAGATACGCAGTATTTT. Translated: CASSYSGQSTDTQYF.

The sample holds a few counts of this clonotype. The rearrangement links TRBV7-2 to TRBJ2-2; TRBD2 matches 9 bases. Germline trimming cut 8 bases from V and 6 bases from J; bases unmatched to any gene: 7. This CDR3 has 14 residues. CDR1 is SGHTA and CDR2 is FQGNSA in the germline V gene. The CDR3 DNA follows: TGTGCCAGCGGTCTAGCGGGGTTCTCCGGGGAGCTGTTTTTT. This gives the protein CASGLAGFSGELFF.

The chain combines TRBV7-6 with TRBJ1-1, with D possibly being TRBD1 (5 bases). V was shortened by 5 bases and J by 0 bases, with 22 bases between the two germline ends. Germline CDR1 and CDR2: SGHVS and FNYEAQ. CDR3 length: 18 amino acids. CDR3 amino acids: CASSANFPGPPMNTEAFF. CDR3 bases: TGTGCCAGCAGCGCAAATTTTCCGGGACCGCCAATGAACACTGAAGCTTTCTTT.

The DNA for the CDR3 is TGTGCCAGCAGCCAAACAGGGGGCGACTATGGCTACACCTTC. This gives the protein CASSQTGGDYGYTF. This chain connects TRBV3-1 to TRBJ1-2; 9 bases are a match to TRBD1. Germline assignment: CDR1 LGHDT and CDR2 YNNKEL (reference sequence). The CDR3 is 14 residues long. Trimming cost V 2 bases and J 3 bases; bases outside gene matches: 1.

This clonotype was counted only a few times. This rearrangement joins TRBV7-6 to TRBJ2-7, with D perhaps TRBD2 (6 bases). The germline V gene has CDR1 SGHVS and CDR2 FNYEAQ. The CDR3 extends over 16 amino acids. V dropped 5 bases and J dropped 0 bases, with 17 bases sitting between them. The CDR3 coding sequence is TGTGCCAGCAGCCCCGGGGGAGCGTTAAGCTCCTACGAGCAGTACTTC. The encoded protein is CASSPGGALSSYEQYF.

This clonotype came up a few times. The chain combines TRBV6-6 with TRBJ2-5; a possible D gene is TRBD1 (5 bases). The CDR3 contains 15 residues. Germline loops: CDR1 MNHNY, CDR2 SVGAGI (reference sequence). Trimming stripped 2 bases from V and 5 bases from J, with 15 bases between. In nucleotides, the CDR3 is TGTGCCAGCAGTTACGCCGATCTCCCAGGGGAGACCCAGTACTTC. Amino acid sequence: CASSYADLPGETQYF.

The rearrangement uses TRBV14 and TRBJ1-2; D ambiguous. The ends were cut back, 1 base at V and 0 bases at J, with 15 bases in the middle. CDR1 is SGHDN and CDR2 is FVKESK in the germline V gene. The CDR3 length is 17 residues. The CDR3 spells CASSQVEGFHPNYGYTF. The CDR3 DNA reads as TGTGCCAGCAGCCAAGTTGAGGGATTTCACCCTAACTATGGCTACACCTTC.